This T cell receptor (beta chain) was obtained from a study of T cell responses to AZD1222 COVID-19 vaccine. General study points: Repertoires were collected only later (after the peak T cell response had occurred). Along spike, vaccine-associated CD4 TCRs were found throughout, with dominance at 160-218 and 743-854. Most donors were white British and more were female, and clonal diversity was possibly underestimated.

Worth noting for this clone: Its specificity is not known.

Data came from immunoSEQ multiplex PCR; TCRdb stores just in-frame clones and leaves some out. The sample consists of under 50,000 clones, 70% to 90% of them appearing once. The input for sequencing was peripheral blood, taken 28 days after the second AZD1222 dose. The receptor comes from an adult who received the AZD1222 COVID-19 vaccine.

The CDR3 loop reads CASSSGAFF. The CDR3 DNA sequence: TGTGCCAGCTCCTCGGGGGCTTTCTTT. The chain has TRBV2 and TRBJ1-1; D gene unclear. This CDR3 region has 9 residues. V was trimmed by 8 bases and J by 11 bases, leaving 9 bases between them. Germline CDR1 SNHLY, CDR2 FYNNEI.